The TCR beta chain under discussion was sequenced for a study of T cells after yellow fever vaccination. Regarding the study as a whole: Few clonotypes appeared in both CD4 and CD8 compartments. Researchers report a weaker secondary response that nonetheless peaked faster, day 5 versus 15.

This clonotype was counted ten times or more. Its specificity is not known. Production of TCR cDNA was by 5'RACE template switching, which also added a universal primer site and UMIs. TCRdb re-called the 5' RACE reads with MiXCR, one entry per CDR3 protein. Of more than 120,000 distinct CDR3 sequences in the sample, less than 9.5% were seen once. Germline V gene sequence: CDR1 LGHDT, CDR2 YNNKEL (reference sequence). CDR3 length equals 15 residues. V was shortened by 4 bases and J by 1 base, with 13 bases between the two germline ends. Sequenced here: CD4+ T cells sorted from PBMCs, sampled 5 days after the yellow fever booster vaccination. The sequence came from a man aged 30 to 39 who received the YFV17D yellow fever vaccine. The chain couples TRBV3-1 to TRBJ1-1; the D gene is possibly TRBD1 (6 bases). CDR3 DNA sequence: TGTGCCAGCAGCCCGACGGGACAAAGGAACACTGAAGCTTTCTTT. It encodes CASSPTGQRNTEAFF.